One and the same sample provided the 2 T cell receptor beta chains below, sequenced in a study of metastatic and nonmetastatic thyroid tumors. TCRdb reassembled clones from the PCR reads with MiXCR. The sample contains 20,000 or so clones, more than 14% of which appear only once. The entire patient cohort was treatment-naive prior to thyroid surgery. Sequencing input: tumor tissue. These receptor sequences come from a female donor with papillary thyroid cancer or a benign thyroid nodule (not recorded which). Some clones in this sample may be carry-over from other donors' samples.

In DNA, the CDR3 is TGTGCCAGCAGCCCCGGGAGGGGGGTATACGAGCAGTACTTC. Translated: CASSPGRGVYEQYF. The genes are TRBV7-6 and TRBJ2-7, with 8 positions matching TRBD2. With 5 bases clipped from V and 4 bases from J, the junction kept 7 bases outside the gene matches. Germline CDR1 reads SGHVS; CDR2 reads FNYEAQ. The CDR3 length is 14 residues.

V is TRBV5-6 and J is TRBJ2-2, with D tentatively TRBD1 (6 bases). V lost 5 bases and J lost 4, with 15 bases in between. CDR3 length equals 15 residues. CDR1 SGHDT and CDR2 YYEEEE come from the germline V gene. The CDR3 DNA reads TGTGCCAGCAGTCTTCTGGGGGCGCGCACCGGGGAGCTGTTTTTT. Residues: CASSLLGARTGELFF. Supplemented by reference TRBV5-6 and TRBJ2-2, the full variable domain reads DAGVTQSPTHLIKTRGQQVTLRCSPKSGHDTVSWYQQALGQGPQFIFQYYEEEERQRGNFPDRFSGHQFPNYSSELNVNALLLGDSALYLCASSLLGARTGELFFGEGSRLTVL.